This TCR beta chain is drawn from a study of T-cell reconstitution after alpha-beta-depleted transplantation in children. This clonotype was observed at least ten times. Its antigen is not known. Unique molecular identifiers were incorporated when the TCRbeta library was constructed. MiXCR, applied by TCRdb to the PCR reads, yields one record per CDR3 protein. The sample contains 550,000 to 600,000 distinct CDR3 sequences, roughly 23% of which appear only once. The trim removed 3 bases at V and 0 bases at J, leaving 10 bases unmatched. The CDR3 contains 16 residues. Per germline, CDR1 DFQATT and CDR2 SNEGSKA (reference sequence). Findings and limits, study-wide: Some patients' high day-60 TCRbeta diversity was attributed to recipient cells surviving conditioning. T-cell numbers and diversity, one year after transplant, stemmed largely from T cells that were newly produced. Two months or so post-transplant, alpha-beta T cells reportedly derived from several hundred expanded graft clones.

The chain has TRBV20-1 and TRBJ2-7; 8 positions agree with TRBD1. This sample comprised PBMCs, mostly from graft donor cells, obtained 360 days after TCRalphabeta/CD19-depleted stem cell transplant. The TCR comes from a boy in the first two years of life who had a stem cell transplant for acute myeloid leukemia, so the T cells may come from the graft donor. The CDR3 coding sequence is TGCAGTGCTAGCCGCCGTGGGACAGGATTCTCCTACGAGCAGTACTTC. As protein: CSASRRGTGFSYEQYF.